This T cell receptor beta chain was documented in a study of post-analysis software for immune sequencing data. Study-wide background: Relapsing-remitting, secondary progressive and progressive-relapsing forms made up the multiple sclerosis disease courses. Study-wide results and limits: Controls' normalized Chao1 diversity significantly exceeded that of multiple sclerosis patients. Patients had higher frequencies than controls of roughly five TRBV segments, including TRBV5-6, TRBV5-1 and TRBV20-1.

cDNA libraries of TCR beta carried unique molecular identifiers. TCRdb passed the PCR reads through MiXCR, listing each CDR3 protein once. Of hundreds of thousands of distinct CDR3 sequences in the sample, roughly 40% are singletons; the top ten hold more than 1.5%. As concerns this clonotype: The antigen is undetermined.

The germline V gene has CDR1 SGHRS and CDR2 YFSETQ. Losses at the gene ends were 4 bases for V and 6 bases for J; bases not matched to a gene: 9. The CDR3 sequence is 14 residues long. The sequencing sample was made of blood. V and J are TRBV5-1 and TRBJ2-7; the match to TRBD1 covers 8 bases. This clonotype originated in a girl aged 10 to 17 with multiple sclerosis. CDR3 bases: TGCGCCAGCAGCAACGGACAGGGACCGCGCGAGCAGTACTTC. The encoded protein is CASSNGQGPREQYF.